The 19 T cell receptor beta chains in this list originate from one sample, sequenced in a study of T cell responses to AZD1222 COVID-19 vaccine. Measured with immunoSEQ multiplex PCR; TCRdb has only the in-frame clones, and not every one. Of around 70,000 clones listed, roughly 85% are singletons. This sample comprised peripheral blood, obtained on day 0 of AZD1222 vaccination. Receptors were obtained from an adult in good health.

This clone was recorded once. V gene TRBV10-3 combines with J gene TRBJ2-7; TRBD1 matches 10 bases. CDR1 is ENHRY and CDR2 is SYGVKD in the germline V gene. Trimming at V came to 10 bases and at J to 5 bases, leaving 8 bases not matched to a gene. The CDR3 totals 13 residues. CDR3 amino acids: CATRGQGINEQYF. As DNA, the CDR3 is TGTGCCACGCGGGGACAGGGGATCAACGAGCAGTACTTC.

The J gene is TRBJ2-1, the V gene TRBV7-2; no reliable D call. This CDR3 comprises 14 residues. Germline assignment: CDR1 SGHTA and CDR2 FQGNSA. The V end lost 1 base, the J end lost 8 bases, and 12 bases lay between the germline ends. The CDR3 protein is CASSLVWGSDEQFF. CDR3 sequence (DNA): TGTGCCAGCAGCTTAGTATGGGGTTCGGATGAGCAGTTCTTC.

The rearrangement joins TRBV6-4 to TRBJ2-7; the match to TRBD2 covers 7 bases. The CDR3 length is 17 residues. V lost 2 bases and J lost 4; bases outside the gene matches: 14. The V gene's germline CDR1 is MRHNA and CDR2 SNTAGT. The CDR3 nucleotides read TGTGCCAGCAGTGACGGGAAGAAAGGACTAGGGGATTACGAGCAGTACTTC. Protein product: CASSDGKKGLGDYEQYF.

CDR3 DNA: TGTGCCAGCAGCCGGTCCCGTCCTAACACTGAAGCTTTCTTT. It yields the protein CASSRSRPNTEAFF. This chain joins TRBV16 and TRBJ1-1; no definite D call. This CDR3 region has 14 residues. Germline assignment: CDR1 KGHSY and CDR2 FQNENV. Trimming cost V 4 bases and J 2 bases, with 11 bases left between them. Together with reference TRBV16 and TRBJ1-1, the CDR3 gives the full variable domain: GEEVAQTPKHLVRGEGQKAKLYCAPIKGHSYVFWYQQVLKNEFKFLISFQNENVFDETGMPKERFSAKCLPNSPCSLEIQATKLEDSAVYFCASSRSRPNTEAFFGQGTRLTVV.

This chain connects TRBV12-3 or TRBV12-4 to TRBJ1-1, with D hard to call. The CDR3 length is 13 residues. Trimming cost V 2 bases and J 0 bases, with 4 bases left between them. The CDR3 DNA reads TGTGCCAGCAGTTTACAGTTGAACACTGAAGCTTTCTTT. This encodes CASSLQLNTEAFF.

The genes are TRBV6-5 and TRBJ1-1, with 7 nucleotides matching TRBD1. The CDR3 is 14 amino acids. V shed 6 bases and J 5 bases; nucleotides not matched to a gene: 9. Per the germline V gene, CDR1 is MNHEY and CDR2 is SVGAGI. The CDR3, as DNA: TGTGCCAGCAGGGGCTCGACAGGGAATACTGAAGCTTTCTTT. Amino acid sequence: CASRGSTGNTEAFF.

The V and J genes are TRBV27 and TRBJ2-2; D call uncertain. From germline, CDR1 is MNHEY and CDR2 SMNVEV (reference sequence). The ends were cut back, 6 bases at V and 4 bases at J, with 12 bases in the middle. The CDR3 is 14 amino acids. The CDR3 loop is CASRVRELTGELFF. In DNA, the CDR3 is TGTGCCAGCAGGGTCCGAGAACTCACCGGGGAGCTGTTTTTT.

The V and J genes are TRBV5-1 and TRBJ1-2; D remains unclear. Trimming shortened V by 0 bases and J by 8 bases, and 8 bases separated the two germline ends. There are 12 residues in the CDR3. Germline V gene lookup returns CDR1 SGHRS and CDR2 YFSETQ. CDR3: CASSLDRNGYTF. CDR3 sequence (DNA): TGCGCCAGCAGCTTGGACAGAAACGGCTACACCTTC.

The V call is TRBV19, the J call TRBJ1-5; D ambiguous. This CDR3 has 14 amino acids. V shed 5 bases and J shed 2 bases, with 10 bases lying between them. The germline CDR1 and CDR2 sequences are LNHDA and SQIVND (reference sequence). The CDR3 loop reads CASSEGGGNQPQHF. The CDR3 DNA follows: TGTGCCAGTAGTGAGGGTGGAGGCAATCAGCCCCAGCATTTT.

This sequence joins TRBV3-1 (or the pseudogene TRBV3-2) and TRBJ1-3; no clear D gene. The V end lost 0 bases, the J end lost 0 bases, and 3 bases lay between the germline ends. Germline CDR1 is LGHDT and CDR2 is YNNKEL (reference sequence). The CDR3 length is 14 residues. The CDR3 region has the DNA TGTGCCAGCAGCCAAGAAAGCTCTGGAAACACCATATATTTT. It is translated as CASSQESSGNTIYF.

The CDR3 spells CASSPSSGDNEQFF. DNA of the CDR3: TGTGCCAGCTCACCTTCTAGCGGGGACAATGAGCAGTTCTTC. This chain links TRBV18 with TRBJ2-1; 9 nucleotides align to TRBD2. Germline V lookup: CDR1 KGHSH, CDR2 LQKENI. Trimming removed 3 bases from V and 5 bases from J; junction bases left unmatched: 2. This CDR3 comprises 14 residues.

Here the CDR3 DNA reads TGTGCCAGCAGCGGCGGGTACAATGAGCAGTTCTTC. Its protein product is CASSGGYNEQFF. The chain has TRBV2 and TRBJ2-1; possible D gene TRBD2, 5 bases. CDR1 and CDR2 (germline): SNHLY, FYNNEI. V was clipped by 6 bases and J by 4 bases, with 7 bases between them. The CDR3 loop spans 12 amino acids. The full variable domain, in which reference TRBV2 and TRBJ2-1 provide the parts outside the CDR3, is EPEVTQTPSHQVTQMGQEVILRCVPISNHLYFYWYRQILGQKVEFLVSFYNNEISEKSEIFDDQFSVERPDGSNFTLKIRSTKLEDSAMYFCASSGGYNEQFFGPGTRLTVL.

This chain links TRBV5-1 with TRBJ2-1, with a weak D call TRBD1 (5 bases). V lost 4 bases and J lost 1, with 21 bases in between. There are 18 residues in the CDR3. CDR1 is SGHRS and CDR2 is YFSETQ in the germline V gene. CDR3 in amino acids: CASSPSSIGVKSYNEQFF. In nucleotides, the CDR3 is TGCGCCAGCAGCCCGTCCTCGATAGGGGTGAAGTCCTACAATGAGCAGTTCTTC.

In its sample, this clone was seen once. The genes are TRBV6-5 and TRBJ1-4; no firm D call. The V end was cut by 6 bases, the J end by 12 bases, with 14 bases between. Germline values: CDR1 MNHEY, CDR2 SVGAGI. This CDR3 region has 12 residues. The CDR3 protein is CASRSLRGELFF. The CDR3 DNA reads as TGTGCCAGCAGATCCCTTCGGGGAGAACTGTTTTTT.

This chain connects TRBV19 to TRBJ1-1; a weak D match, TRBD1 (5 bases). Trimming stripped 7 bases from V and 5 bases from J, with 14 bases between. The length of the CDR3 is 13 residues. The germline V gene encodes CDR1 LNHDA and CDR2 SQIVND (reference sequence). The DNA for the CDR3 is TGTGCCAGTACCTCGACAGTTAGGACTGAAGCTTTCTTT. Translating it yields CASTSTVRTEAFF.

CDR3 sequence (DNA): TGTGCCAGCAGTCTAACACAGGGGGCTTGGACTGAAGCTTTCTTT. Translating it yields CASSLTQGAWTEAFF. The chain employs TRBV27 and TRBJ1-1; TRBD1 matches 9 bases. The CDR3 loop spans 15 amino acids. Germline CDR1 is MNHEY and CDR2 is SMNVEV (reference sequence). V trimming: 5 bases; J trimming: 5 bases; junction bases outside the gene matches: 9.

For this clone: A read error may account for a junction end that differs from germline. CDR3: CASSSLTSGANVLTF. CDR3 nucleotides: TGTGCTAGCAGCTCTCTGACCTCTGGGGCCAACGTCCTGACTTTC. The gene calls are TRBV7-7 and TRBJ2-6, with D unresolved. The CDR3 extends over 15 amino acids. CDR1 SSHAT and CDR2 FNYEAQ come from the germline V gene (reference sequence).

This clone appeared a single time. The V and J genes are TRBV3-1 (or the pseudogene TRBV3-2) and TRBJ2-5; 7 bases align to TRBD2. CDR1 and CDR2 (germline): LGHDT, YNNKEL (reference sequence). V dropped 1 base and J dropped 2; count of bases not matched to a gene: 7. The CDR3 has 16 amino acids. The chain's CDR3 is CASSQGASGKQETQYF. In DNA form, the CDR3 reads TGTGCCAGCAGCCAAGGGGCTAGCGGTAAGCAAGAGACCCAGTACTTC.

This sequence joins TRBV7-2 and TRBJ1-3; D not resolved. V was pared by 5 bases and J by 0 bases, with 11 bases between. From germline, CDR1 is SGHTA and CDR2 FQGNSA. The CDR3 spans 15 residues. For the CDR3, the DNA is TGTGCCAGCAGCGGGTGGAGCCCCTCTGGAAACACCATATATTTT. Its translation: CASSGWSPSGNTIYF.